This TCR beta chain was documented in a study of cytomegalovirus exposure and HLA in healthy donors (dated by TCRdb to the late 2010s). The study in broad terms: In an earlier analysis of fewer than 750 of the donors, 276 Gb of sequence data and 90 million to 120 million unique TCR beta sequences from about 180 million T cells were reported. Roughly 300 gigabases of sequencing data and roughly 90 million unique TCR sequences were included in an early release covering around 650 HLA-typed donors. Among the roughly 390 genotyped donors, about 85% belonged to the genetic ancestry cluster associated with self-reported Caucasian donors. The aim of the study was to test whether cataloging public T cell receptors could identify signatures of past pathogen exposure. The study profiled the T cell repertoires of 550 to 700 subjects by immunosequencing and related them to cytomegalovirus serostatus. In addition to the first cohort of several hundred subjects, a separate validation cohort of 130 or so different subjects was used. To predict cytomegalovirus infection status, the study brought together high-throughput TCR immunosequencing, statistical association of individual TCRs with disease status, and machine learning. A later analysis re-analyzed previously published TCR beta repertoires from 666 donors and added high-resolution HLA genotyping to study TCR occurrence patterns. Rather than using new phenotypic data, the later analysis identified candidate immune exposures from TCR beta sequences and from how often those sequences occurred across donors. In an earlier analysis of a few hundred of the donors, high-throughput TCR beta sequencing was used to judge whether each TCR beta V gene segment behaved as functional or pseudogenic. Alongside the repertoire data, information on donor age, sex, ethnicity and CMV serostatus was compiled. Genome-wide SNP genotypes for about 65% of the 666 donors were used in a later genetic analysis, which treated that subset as a discovery cohort. Every discovery cohort repertoire had been produced on one sequencing platform. HLA typing covered class I and class II loci at four-digit resolution. The number of donors typed differed by locus, with about 629-630 for A, B, C, DRB1 and DQB1, around 520 for DQA1, approximately 580 for DPA1, and some 450 for DPB1. Several DR-DQ haplotypes were handled as single units for association and clustering, since linkage in the cohort was strong. Among 300 to 450 genotyped donors of the cohort, an average of about 240,000 unique TCR beta nucleotide sequences were sequenced per donor, 15% to 20% of them non-productive.

The library was produced with the immunoSEQ multiplex PCR assay. The multiplex PCR relied on a mix of 60 forward primers for TCR Vbeta segments and 13 reverse primers for TCR Jbeta segments. The CDR3 region of rearranged TCR beta genes was amplified from genomic DNA by a multiplex PCR assay. The Illumina HiSeq System was used to sequence the amplified TCR beta libraries as 87-base-pair reads. Per the original workflow: In a later analysis, 80 million or so unique TCR beta chains were counted across the roughly 610 repertoires, and approximately 9.9 million of these chains were shared by at least two donors. A nearest-neighbor algorithm error-corrected the raw reads and collapsed the reads into unique sequences, merging closely related sequences to remove PCR and sequencing errors. To assign V, D and J gene segments, CDR3 sequences were aligned to IMGT reference sequences. For a sequence to be retained, a match of at least six nucleotides was required to both a V gene segment and a J gene segment. Rearrangements were classified as productive when the CDR3 lacked stop codons and remained in frame with V and J, and all other rearrangements were classified as non-productive. CDR3 was defined by IMGT convention, running from the second conserved V-encoded cysteine to the conserved J-encoded phenylalanine. Sequences without an unambiguous match to a single V gene segment were excluded from the earlier analysis of several hundred of the donors. An earlier analysis of a few hundred of the donors classified V segments as functional when productive rearrangements were above 56.7% and as segregating when the standard deviation between donors was above 5%. A statistical classification framework was developed to diagnose cytomegalovirus status using the catalog of TCR beta chain sequences. In a later analysis, V and J genes were assigned by comparing TCR nucleotide sequences against IMGT/GENE-DB human TR gene sequences. A later analysis assigned CDR3 sequences and most-parsimonious VDJ recombination scenarios with the TCRdist pipeline. A later analysis defined each TCR beta chain by its CDR3 amino acid sequence plus V-gene family, and excluded reads lacking a unique V-gene family. In a later analysis, 450 to 600 highly shared, low-generation-probability nucleotide sequences were removed to address suspected cross-contamination and a sequencing artifact. In a later analysis, a clonal expansion index for each public chain was calculated from normalized within-repertoire ranks of inferred template counts. In a later analysis, generation probabilities were computed with a VDJ recombination model fitted to out-of-frame rearrangements, and the resulting probabilities were checked against IGoR. Hypergeometric tests were used in a later analysis to score TCR-TCR, TCR-HLA and TCR-CMV co-occurrence, with a repertoire-size bias correction applied to the TCR pairs. In a later analysis, false discovery rates were estimated by permuting HLA or CMV assignments 20 times. In a later analysis, co-occurring TCRs were grouped with DBSCAN, and TCRdist sequence similarity was added when clustering was performed within HLA-allele-positive subsets. Repertoires with fewer than 30,000 or more than 120,000 public chains, plus five repertoires with anomalous nucleotide sharing, were excluded from co-occurrence clustering. Entries here come from immuneACCESS through TCRdb and include only in-frame sequences with V and J called. Some clones fail to appear in such tables; in the studies checked, an unresolved V gene covers under half of the shortfall, and the cause of the remainder is unknown. The V and J calls and clone size come from that table; D and trimming were worked out from the DNA. This sample lists 160,000 or so clones; 65% to 90% were detected once. The leading ten clones occupy 6.6% of the sample.

The table lists this clone with a few counts. What antigen it recognizes has not been identified. There are no base qualities to consult, and no much larger clone falls within one base. Broader findings and caveats from the paper: In a later analysis, the rate of TCR association differed among HLA loci, with DRB1 alleles having the most associated TCRs and HLA-C alleles having the fewest. At a false discovery rate of 0.05, a later analysis linked some 17,000 TCR beta sequences to specific HLA alleles. In a later analysis, HLA-associated TCR beta chains showed more clonal expansion and lower generation probabilities than non-associated chains that were equally common. Linkage disequilibrium might explain the correlated functional status among segregating V segments, but an unknown experimental factor could not be ruled out. Most TCR sequences were seen in very few donors, while some public TCRs were found in many individuals. This cohort had only TCR beta chains sequenced, and the lack of alpha or paired-chain data limited which features could be detected. When HLA alleles, especially DR and DQ, strongly co-occurred, TCR associations were difficult to assign to individual alleles. A cluster of highly shared sequence variants was judged likely to represent a technical artifact of the sequencing pipeline. Several of the top co-occurrence clusters appeared to be linked to parvovirus B19, influenza, CMV and Epstein-Barr virus, according to a later analysis. Because some donors lacked HLA typing at each locus, the association tests relied only on the typed subset. In vitro tests confirmed that a few of the cytomegalovirus-associated TCR beta chains recognize cytomegalovirus antigens. According to the authors, the approach could potentially be generalized to other disease states and immunological phenotypes. CMV serostatus was the only immune exposure information available for the cohort. An association between a missense DCLRE1C variant and V-gene and J-gene trimming of TCR beta chains was found in a later genetic analysis and replicated in an independent cohort. In an earlier analysis of around 600 of the donors, most TCR beta V segments were observed in productive rearrangements about 87% or about 30% of the time, broadly matching IMGT annotations. The classifier was reported to diagnose cytomegalovirus status with high specificity and sensitivity in both the original and validation cohorts. A further reported finding was that TCR beta sequences accurately predicted the HLA-A and HLA-B alleles for most subjects in the first cohort. Some IMGT-functional V segments, including TRBV6-2 and TRBV6-3, could not be distinguished by the 87-base-pair reads and were therefore excluded. The earlier analysis of about 600 of the donors excluded 15 to 20 rarely observed V segments, including chromosome 9 orphons, because counts were too low. In the study, around 150 TCR beta chains were listed as associated with cytomegalovirus. The presence/absence analyses assumed that sequencing depth was roughly uniform across donors, and that assumption may not be true. According to a later analysis, most CMV-associated TCR beta chains appeared to be HLA-restricted, and the HLA associations seemed to be driven largely by CMV exposure. According to a later genetic analysis, donors in an Asian-associated ancestry cluster had fewer N-insertions in productive TCRs than the approximately 670-donor mean.

In total, 630 or so healthy bone marrow donors made up the cohort. At the time of sampling, all cohort members were nominally healthy, though unrecorded immune exposures were likely present. The donor was CMV seropositive and belonged to the group of some 290 seropositive cohort members. Each donor provided a peripheral blood sample, and peripheral blood mononuclear cells were used for TCR beta sequencing. Genomic DNA extraction from the blood cell samples was performed with the Qiagen DNeasy Blood Extraction Kit. From V the trimming removes 6 bases and from J it removes 3 bases, while the gene matches leave 7 bases of the junction unaccounted for. The CDR3 starts with the cysteine, ends with the phenylalanine, and has 14 residues. The CDR3 DNA has 42 bases and is translated from base 1. Looking up the germline V gene (reference sequence) yields CDR1 LNHDA and CDR2 SQIVND.

The source material was PBMCs. The chain uses TRBV19 and TRBJ2-7; 8 nucleotides in the junction match TRBD1. The receptor was isolated from a woman aged 50 to 65 in good health and CMV-seropositive. The encoded CDR3 is CASRSPGTGYEQYF. The nucleotide sequence reads as follows: TGTGCCAGTAGAAGCCCCGGGACAGGCTACGAGCAGTACTTC. Here the CDR3 is joined to the reference TRBV19 and TRBJ2-7 genes, and the full variable domain is: DGGITQSPKYLFRKEGQNVTLSCEQNLNHDAMYWYRQDPGQGLRLIYYSQIVNDFQKGDIAEGYSVSREKKESFPLTVTSAQKNPTAFYLCASRSPGTGYEQYFGPGTRLTVT.